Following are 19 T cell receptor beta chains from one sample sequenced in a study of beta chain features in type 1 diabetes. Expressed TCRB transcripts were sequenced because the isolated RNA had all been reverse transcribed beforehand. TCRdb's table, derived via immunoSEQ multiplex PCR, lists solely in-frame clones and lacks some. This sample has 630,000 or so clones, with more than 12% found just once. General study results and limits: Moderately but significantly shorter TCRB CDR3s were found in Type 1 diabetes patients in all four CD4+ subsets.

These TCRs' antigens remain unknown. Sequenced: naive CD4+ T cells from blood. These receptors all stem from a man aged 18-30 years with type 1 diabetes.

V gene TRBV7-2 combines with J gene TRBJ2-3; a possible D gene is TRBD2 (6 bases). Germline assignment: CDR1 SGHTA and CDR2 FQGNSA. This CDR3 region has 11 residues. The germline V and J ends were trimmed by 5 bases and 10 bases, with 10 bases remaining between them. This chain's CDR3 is CASSLLAAQYF. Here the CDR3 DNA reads TGTGCCAGCAGCCTACTAGCCGCGCAGTATTTT.

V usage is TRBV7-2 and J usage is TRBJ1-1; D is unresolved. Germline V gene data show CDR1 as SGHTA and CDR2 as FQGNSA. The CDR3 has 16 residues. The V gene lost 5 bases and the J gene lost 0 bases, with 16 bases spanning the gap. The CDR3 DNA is TGTGCCAGCAGCCCCCGCGGAGGGCCTTTGAACACTGAAGCTTTCTTT. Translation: CASSPRGGPLNTEAFF.

Here the CDR3 DNA reads TGCGCCAGCAGCCAAGGGTCCGGGGCTATTCAGCCCCAGCATTTT. Its translation is CASSQGSGAIQPQHF. The chain combines TRBV4-1 with TRBJ1-5, with D tentatively TRBD1 (5 bases). The length of the CDR3 is 15 residues. Germline lookup yields CDR1 MGHRA and CDR2 YSYEKL. V lost 1 base to trimming and J lost 6 bases, with 13 bases between them.

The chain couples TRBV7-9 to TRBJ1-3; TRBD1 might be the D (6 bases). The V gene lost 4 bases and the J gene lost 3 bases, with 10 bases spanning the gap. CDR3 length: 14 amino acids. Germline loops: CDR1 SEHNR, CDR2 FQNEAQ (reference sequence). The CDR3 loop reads CASSSQGGGNTIYF. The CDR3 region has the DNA TGTGCCAGCAGCTCACAGGGAGGTGGAAACACCATATATTTT. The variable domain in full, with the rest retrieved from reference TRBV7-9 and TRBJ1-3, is DTGVSQNPRHKITKRGQNVTFRCDPISEHNRLYWYRQTLGQGPEFLTYFQNEAQLEKSRLLSDRFSAERPKGSFSTLEIQRTEQGDSAMYLCASSSQGGGNTIYFGEGSWLTVV.

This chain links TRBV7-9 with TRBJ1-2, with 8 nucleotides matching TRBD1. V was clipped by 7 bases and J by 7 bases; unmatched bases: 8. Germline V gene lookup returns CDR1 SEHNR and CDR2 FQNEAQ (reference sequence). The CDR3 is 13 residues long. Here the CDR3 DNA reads TGTGCCAGCAACCAGATTCAGGGGGCTGGCTACACCTTC. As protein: CASNQIQGAGYTF.

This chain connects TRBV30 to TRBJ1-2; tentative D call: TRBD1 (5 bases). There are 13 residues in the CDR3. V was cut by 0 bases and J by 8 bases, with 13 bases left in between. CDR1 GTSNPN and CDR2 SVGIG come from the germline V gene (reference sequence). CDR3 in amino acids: CAWSVLGPLGYTF. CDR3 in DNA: TGTGCCTGGAGTGTACTGGGACCCTTGGGCTACACCTTC.

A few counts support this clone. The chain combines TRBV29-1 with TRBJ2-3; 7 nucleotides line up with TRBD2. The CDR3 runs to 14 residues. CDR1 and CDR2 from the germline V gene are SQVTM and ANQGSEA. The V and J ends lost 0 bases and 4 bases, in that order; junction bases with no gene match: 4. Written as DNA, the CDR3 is TGCAGCGTTGAAGAGGGTAGCGGGTCAGATACGCAGTATTTT. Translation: CSVEEGSGSDTQYF.

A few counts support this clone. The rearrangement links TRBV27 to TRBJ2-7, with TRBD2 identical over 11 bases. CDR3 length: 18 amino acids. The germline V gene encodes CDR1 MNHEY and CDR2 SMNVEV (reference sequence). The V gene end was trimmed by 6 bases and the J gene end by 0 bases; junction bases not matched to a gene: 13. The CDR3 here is CASSPRWRTSGLSYEQYF. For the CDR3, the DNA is TGTGCCAGCAGCCCCCGTTGGCGGACTAGCGGGCTCTCCTACGAGCAGTACTTC.

The CDR3 sequence: CATSRDQPGGPETQYF. The CDR3, as DNA: TGTGCCACCAGCAGAGATCAGCCAGGGGGGCCGGAGACCCAGTACTTC. J is TRBJ2-5 and V is TRBV15; tentative D call: TRBD1 (7 bases). Germline assignment: CDR1 LNHNV and CDR2 YYDKDF (reference sequence). V was cut by 0 bases and J by 5 bases, with 16 bases left in between. The CDR3 contains 16 residues.

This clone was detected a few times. The CDR3 protein is CASSTATLGTDTQYF. The CDR3 DNA follows: TGTGCCAGCAGCACCGCGACTTTGGGCACAGATACGCAGTATTTT. The chain carries TRBV7-2 and TRBJ2-3; D gene unclear. Germline CDR1 SGHTA, CDR2 FQGNSA. V was pared by 5 bases and J by 1 base, with 13 bases between. This CDR3 is built from 15 residues.

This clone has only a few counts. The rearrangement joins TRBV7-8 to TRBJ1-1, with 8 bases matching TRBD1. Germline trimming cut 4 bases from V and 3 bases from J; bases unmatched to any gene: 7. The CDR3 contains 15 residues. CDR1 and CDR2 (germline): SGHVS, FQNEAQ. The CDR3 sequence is CASSSRQGKDTEAFF. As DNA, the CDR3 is TGTGCCAGCAGCTCCCGACAGGGGAAGGACACTGAAGCTTTCTTT.

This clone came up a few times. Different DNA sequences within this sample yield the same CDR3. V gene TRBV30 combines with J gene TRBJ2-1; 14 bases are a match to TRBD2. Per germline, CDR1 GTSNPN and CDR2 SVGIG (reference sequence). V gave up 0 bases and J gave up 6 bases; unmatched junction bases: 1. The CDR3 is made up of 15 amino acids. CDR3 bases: TGTGCCTGGAGTGTTGGACTAGCGGGGGGCAATGAGCAGTTCTTC. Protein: CAWSVGLAGGNEQFF.

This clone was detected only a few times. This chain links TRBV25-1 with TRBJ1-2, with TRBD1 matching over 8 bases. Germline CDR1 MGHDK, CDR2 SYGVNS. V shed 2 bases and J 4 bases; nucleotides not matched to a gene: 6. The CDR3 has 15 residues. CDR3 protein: CASSERDRHFYGYTF. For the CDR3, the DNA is TGTGCCAGCAGTGAACGGGACAGGCACTTCTATGGCTACACCTTC.

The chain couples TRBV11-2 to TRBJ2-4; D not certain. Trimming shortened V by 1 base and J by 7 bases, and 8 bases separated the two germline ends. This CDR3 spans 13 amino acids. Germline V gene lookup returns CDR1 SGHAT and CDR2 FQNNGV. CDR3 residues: CASSLVLGNIQYF. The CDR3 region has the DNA TGTGCCAGCAGCTTAGTTCTGGGGAACATTCAGTACTTC.

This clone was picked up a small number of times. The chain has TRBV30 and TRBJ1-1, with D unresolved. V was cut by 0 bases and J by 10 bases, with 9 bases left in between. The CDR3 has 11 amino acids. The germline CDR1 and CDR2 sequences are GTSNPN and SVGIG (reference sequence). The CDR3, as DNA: TGTGCCTGGAGTGTACTGCCGATAGCTTTCTTT. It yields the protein CAWSVLPIAFF.

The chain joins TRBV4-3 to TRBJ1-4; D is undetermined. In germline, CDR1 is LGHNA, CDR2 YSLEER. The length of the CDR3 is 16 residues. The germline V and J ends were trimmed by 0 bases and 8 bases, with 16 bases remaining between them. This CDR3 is CASSQELANSGEKLFF. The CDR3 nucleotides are TGCGCCAGCAGCCAAGAATTGGCCAACTCCGGGGAAAAACTGTTTTTT.

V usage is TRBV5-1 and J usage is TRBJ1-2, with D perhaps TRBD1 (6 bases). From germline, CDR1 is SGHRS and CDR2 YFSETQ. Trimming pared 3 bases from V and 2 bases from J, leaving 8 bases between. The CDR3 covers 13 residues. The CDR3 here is CASSSGQNYGYTF. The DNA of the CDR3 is TGCGCCAGCAGCTCCGGACAGAACTATGGCTACACCTTC.

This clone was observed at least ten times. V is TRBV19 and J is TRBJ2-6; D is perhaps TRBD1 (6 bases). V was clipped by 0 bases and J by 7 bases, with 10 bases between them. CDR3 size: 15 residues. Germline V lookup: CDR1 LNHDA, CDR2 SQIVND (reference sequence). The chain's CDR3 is CASSIEQGLANVLTF. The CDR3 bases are TGTGCCAGTAGTATAGAACAGGGATTAGCCAACGTCCTGACTTTC.

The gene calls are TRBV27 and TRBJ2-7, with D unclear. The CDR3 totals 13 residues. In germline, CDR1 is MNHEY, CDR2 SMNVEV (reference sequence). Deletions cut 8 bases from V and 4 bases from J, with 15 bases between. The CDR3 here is CASDPTGLYEQYF. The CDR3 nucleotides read TGTGCCAGCGACCCGACTGGGTTATACGAGCAGTACTTC.